Below, 27 T cell receptor beta chains from the same sample are listed, as sequenced in a study of technical replicates of blood from a handful of donors. Profiling relied on immunoSEQ multiplex PCR, and the TCRdb table lists in-frame clones only, not all of them. Here the sample spans tens of thousands of clones, approximately 97% being singletons. Sequencing was carried out using T cells isolated from PBMCs. Source of these receptors: a human donor in good health.

The rearrangement links TRBV4-2 to TRBJ2-7; tentative D call: TRBD2 (5 bases). The V and J ends lost 0 bases and 4 bases respectively, with 16 bases between them. Germline values: CDR1 LGHNA, CDR2 YNFKEQ. The CDR3 loop spans 16 amino acids. DNA for the CDR3: TGTGCCAGCAGCCAAGAGATGGAGGCTGACGTATACGAGCAGTACTTC. The encoded protein is CASSQEMEADVYEQYF.

The chain links TRBV10-3 to TRBJ1-1; TRBD1 matches 10 bases. The CDR3 extends over 18 amino acids. Germline-derived CDR1 and CDR2 are ENHRY and SYGVKD. V gave up 0 bases and J gave up 1 base; unmatched junction bases: 8. The CDR3 loop reads CAISESLGQGDKNTEAFF. CDR3 DNA sequence: TGTGCCATCAGTGAGTCATTAGGACAGGGGGATAAGAACACTGAAGCTTTCTTT.

The chain recombines TRBV5-4 with TRBJ2-3; 10 nucleotides line up with TRBD2. J lost 5 bases, V lost 4 bases, and 7 bases had no gene match. CDR1 is SGHNT and CDR2 is YYREEE in the germline V gene (reference sequence). This CDR3 is built from 15 residues. In nucleotides, the CDR3 is TGTGCCAGCAGCACCAGGACTAGCGGAGTAGATACGCAGTATTTT. Translation: CASSTRTSGVDTQYF.

This chain joins TRBV19 and TRBJ1-5; 9 nucleotides match TRBD1. V lost 7 bases and J lost 2; bases outside the gene matches: 9. CDR3 length: 16 residues. Germline values: CDR1 LNHDA, CDR2 SQIVND (reference sequence). CDR3 coding DNA: TGTGCCAGTAAACAACAGGGGGCTTCGGGCAATCAGCCCCAGCATTTT. It yields the protein CASKQQGASGNQPQHF.

J is TRBJ1-6 and V is TRBV30; D is possibly TRBD1 (5 bases). The CDR3 covers 15 residues. From germline, CDR1 is GTSNPN and CDR2 SVGIG (reference sequence). Deletions cut 4 bases from V and 4 bases from J, with 14 bases between. The CDR3 nucleotides read TGTGCCTGGAACCCCTCTGGGACTTATAATTCACCCCTCCACTTT. Translating it yields CAWNPSGTYNSPLHF.

The chain has TRBV6-5 and TRBJ2-7; no clear D. The CDR3 loop spans 13 amino acids. The germline V and J ends were trimmed by 0 bases and 5 bases, with 8 bases remaining between them. Germline V gene data show CDR1 as MNHEY and CDR2 as SVGAGI. The CDR3: CASSYSIRDEQYF. The CDR3 region has the DNA TGTGCCAGCAGTTACTCGATTCGCGACGAGCAGTACTTC.

The V call is TRBV18, the J call TRBJ1-2; 7 bases map to TRBD1. CDR3 length: 14 residues. The trim removed 6 bases at V and 0 bases at J, leaving 4 bases unmatched. The germline CDR1 and CDR2 sequences are KGHSH and LQKENI. The CDR3 region is CASSSDRTNYGYTF. The CDR3 nucleotides are TGTGCCAGCTCGTCGGACAGGACTAACTATGGCTACACCTTC. Using reference TRBV18 and TRBJ1-2 for the parts outside the CDR3, the full variable domain is NAGVMQNPRHLVRRRGQEARLRCSPMKGHSHVYWYRQLPEEGLKFMVYLQKENIIDESGMPKERFSAEFPKEGPSILRIQQVVRGDSAAYFCASSSDRTNYGYTFGSGTRLTVV.

A single count supports this clone. The chain employs TRBV6-1 and TRBJ2-1, with TRBD2 identical over 9 bases. Trimming took 4 bases from V and 2 from J; bases not matched to a gene: 9. The length of the CDR3 is 17 residues. Germline CDR1 reads MNHNS; CDR2 reads SASEGT. For the CDR3, the DNA is TGTGCCAGCAGTGTAGCTAGCGGGACTCCCACCTACAATGAGCAGTTCTTC. The encoded protein is CASSVASGTPTYNEQFF.

The CDR3 sequence is CASSFGGADTQYF. Written as DNA, the CDR3 is TGTGCCAGCAGCTTCGGCGGGGCAGATACGCAGTATTTT. The chain combines TRBV11-3 with TRBJ2-3; perhaps TRBD2 as D (6 bases). CDR1 is SGHNT and CDR2 is YENEEA in the germline V gene. The CDR3 has 13 amino acids. V was clipped by 3 bases and J by 4 bases, with 8 bases between them.

The V call is TRBV6-5, the J call TRBJ1-5; D remains ambiguous. This CDR3 is 15 amino acids long. Germline values: CDR1 MNHEY, CDR2 SVGAGI. Trimming shortened V by 0 bases and J by 6 bases, and 12 bases separated the two germline ends. CDR3 nucleotide sequence: TGTGCCAGCAGTTACTCGTCAGGTCTTGGTCAGCCCCAGCATTTT. It specifies CASSYSSGLGQPQHF.

This clone has a handful of counts. The chain is built from TRBV2 and TRBJ1-3; the D is unclear. V shed 7 bases and J shed 2 bases, with 6 bases lying between them. CDR3 length equals 12 residues. Germline CDR1 SNHLY, CDR2 FYNNEI. CDR3 bases: TGTGCCAGCACCTACCCTGGAAACACCATATATTTT. It translates to CASTYPGNTIYF.

This CDR3 reads CAISGPETMNTEAFF. The CDR3 region has the DNA TGTGCCATCAGTGGTCCAGAAACAATGAACACTGAAGCTTTCTTT. V and J are TRBV10-3 and TRBJ1-1; D is unresolved. In germline, CDR1 is ENHRY, CDR2 SYGVKD. Trimming cost V 4 bases and J 0 bases, with 12 bases left between them. CDR3 length equals 15 residues.

The chain uses TRBV10-2 and TRBJ1-1, with 7 bases matching TRBD1. The CDR3 covers 13 residues. From germline, CDR1 is WSHSY and CDR2 SAAADI. The trim removed 6 bases at V and 5 bases at J, leaving 6 bases unmatched. CDR3 in DNA: TGCGCCAGCAGCGGACAGGAGGAGACTGAAGCTTTCTTT. It yields the protein CASSGQEETEAFF.

J is TRBJ2-5 and V is TRBV27, with 10 bases matching TRBD2. Germline lookup yields CDR1 MNHEY and CDR2 SMNVEV (reference sequence). The CDR3 extends over 15 amino acids. With 6 bases clipped from V and 5 bases from J, the junction kept 9 bases outside the gene matches. The CDR3 region is CASRRETSGSETQYF. DNA for the CDR3: TGTGCCAGCAGGAGGGAGACTAGCGGGTCGGAGACCCAGTACTTC.

The chain links TRBV30 to TRBJ1-1; no clear D. The CDR3 has 14 amino acids. Germline CDR1 is GTSNPN and CDR2 is SVGIG (reference sequence). The CDR3, as DNA: TGTGGCCTGGAGAGGGCAGGTGAGAACACTGAAGCTTTCTTT. Its protein is CGLERAGENTEAFF.

The V and J genes are TRBV5-1 and TRBJ1-1, with 7 bases fitting TRBD1. There are 13 residues in the CDR3. The germline gives CDR1 SGHRS, CDR2 YFSETQ. Trimming cost V 4 bases and J 0 bases; bases outside gene matches: 0. CDR3 bases: TGCGCCAGCAGCGGGACAGTGAACACTGAAGCTTTCTTT. It encodes CASSGTVNTEAFF.

The chain carries TRBV6-5 and TRBJ2-2, with D hard to call. This CDR3 spans 12 amino acids. Trimming cost V 8 bases and J 7 bases, with 11 bases left between them. The V gene's germline CDR1 is MNHEY and CDR2 SVGAGI. CDR3 amino acids: CASHRTGGELFF. DNA for the CDR3: TGTGCCAGCCATCGAACCGGCGGGGAGCTGTTTTTT.

V and J are TRBV5-4 and TRBJ2-3; 13 nucleotides agree with TRBD2. Trimming took 4 bases from V and 8 from J; bases not matched to a gene: 10. The CDR3 loop spans 16 amino acids. Germline CDR1 is SGHNT and CDR2 is YYREEE (reference sequence). The DNA of the CDR3 is TGTGCCAGCAGCCCCGGTATCGGACTAGCGGGAGTTACGCAGTATTTT. This gives the protein CASSPGIGLAGVTQYF. The entire variable domain, with the rest obtained from reference TRBV5-4 and TRBJ2-3, is as follows: ETGVTQSPTHLIKTRGQQVTLRCSSQSGHNTVSWYQQALGQGPQFIFQYYREEENGRGNFPPRFSGLQFPNYSSELNVNALELDDSALYLCASSPGIGLAGVTQYFGPGTRLTVL.

The chain combines TRBV7-9 with TRBJ2-1; maybe TRBD1 (6 bases). Germline CDR1 and CDR2: SEHNR and FQNEAQ (reference sequence). This CDR3 spans 17 amino acids. Trimming cost V 5 bases and J 5 bases, with 22 bases left between them. CDR3 DNA: TGTGCCAGCAGCGGAACAACCCGTGGGACAACCCACAATGAGCAGTTCTTC. Residues: CASSGTTRGTTHNEQFF.

The genes are TRBV10-3 and TRBJ1-5; no reliable D call. The germline V gene encodes CDR1 ENHRY and CDR2 SYGVKD. The V gene lost 3 bases and the J gene lost 7 bases, with 16 bases spanning the gap. CDR3 size: 15 residues. The CDR3 DNA reads as TGTGCCATCAGTGAATCGCGGGGTGCAGAGCAGCCCCAGCATTTT. Protein sequence: CAISESRGAEQPQHF.

This clone was counted once. CDR3 sequence reads: CAWKKPGLAGGYSYEQYF. Written as DNA, the CDR3 is TGTGCCTGGAAAAAACCGGGATTAGCGGGGGGTTACTCCTACGAGCAGTACTTC. This chain uses TRBV30 with TRBJ2-7; 10 positions agree with TRBD2. With V trimmed by 4 bases and J by 0 bases, 15 bases remained unmatched. Germline CDR1 GTSNPN, CDR2 SVGIG (reference sequence). The CDR3 has 18 amino acids.

Here the CDR3 reads CSVPKPPTTDTQYF. The CDR3 DNA is TGCAGCGTCCCTAAGCCCCCTACCACAGATACGCAGTATTTT. This chain connects TRBV29-1 to TRBJ2-3, with D unresolved. The V gene lost 6 bases and the J gene lost 2 bases, with 15 bases spanning the gap. The CDR3 consists of 14 residues. The germline CDR1 and CDR2 sequences are SQVTM and ANQGSEA.

The CDR3: CASSFLEGAPEDEQYF. The CDR3, as DNA: TGTGCCAGCAGCTTCCTAGAGGGGGCCCCCGAAGACGAGCAGTACTTC. V and J are TRBV5-4 and TRBJ2-7; 7 positions match TRBD1. Losses at the gene ends were 2 bases for V and 5 bases for J; bases not matched to a gene: 13. Germline assignment: CDR1 SGHNT and CDR2 YYREEE (reference sequence). CDR3 length equals 16 residues.

This chain uses TRBV13 with TRBJ1-5; D is possibly TRBD1 (5 bases). This CDR3 has 13 residues. Germline-derived CDR1 and CDR2 are PRHDT and FYEKMQ (reference sequence). V lost 2 bases, J lost 4 bases, and 6 bases lay in between. This CDR3 is CASSLRGNQPQHF. The CDR3 nucleotides are TGTGCCAGCAGCTTACGGGGGAATCAGCCCCAGCATTTT. Full variable domain (missing parts from reference TRBV13 and TRBJ1-5): AAGVIQSPRHLIKEKRETATLKCYPIPRHDTVYWYQQGPGQDPQFLISFYEKMQSDKGSIPDRFSAQQFSDYHSELNMSSLELGDSALYFCASSLRGNQPQHFGDGTRLSIL.

The V call is TRBV10-1, the J call TRBJ2-1; possibly TRBD2 for D (5 bases). The length of the CDR3 is 16 residues. CDR1 is WNHNN and CDR2 is SYGVQD in the germline V gene (reference sequence). V was pared by 3 bases and J by 5 bases, with 17 bases between. The CDR3 protein is CASSDDQLRANNEQFF. The CDR3 DNA follows: TGCGCCAGCAGTGATGATCAGCTGAGGGCAAACAATGAGCAGTTCTTC.

The chain is built from TRBV14 and TRBJ1-1, with D perhaps matching TRBD1 (5 bases). This CDR3 is 19 amino acids long. From germline, CDR1 is SGHDN and CDR2 FVKESK. Trimming removed 4 bases at V and 0 bases at J, with 24 bases between. The CDR3 protein is CASSPPGGTGLAMNTEAFF. CDR3 nucleotide sequence: TGTGCCAGCAGCCCCCCAGGCGGGACGGGACTTGCTATGAACACTGAAGCTTTCTTT.

This clone appeared a single time. The chain carries TRBV9 and TRBJ2-3, with 11 bases lining up with TRBD2. The CDR3 extends over 20 amino acids. Per the germline V gene, CDR1 is SGDLS and CDR2 is YYNGEE. V gave up 3 bases and J gave up 0 bases; unmatched junction bases: 15. The CDR3 sequence is CASSGPGGETSGVSTDTQYF. The CDR3 DNA follows: TGTGCCAGCAGCGGTCCGGGAGGAGAGACTAGCGGGGTTAGCACAGATACGCAGTATTTT.